These 16 T cell receptor beta chains originate from one sample sequenced in a study of blood T cell repertoires in COVID-19. TCRdb keeps only in-frame clones here, not all; method: immunoSEQ multiplex PCR. The data hold around 100,000 clones, with nearly 90% observed a single time. The source material was peripheral blood. Every receptor here comes from a man in his forties or fifties in a cohort sampled during active COVID-19.

This clone came up once. DNA of the CDR3: TGTGCCAGCAAGGGCAGGGGCCAAAACATTCAGTACTTC. Its translation is CASKGRGQNIQYF. The V gene is TRBV6-5, the J gene TRBJ2-4; D is possibly TRBD1 (6 bases). The CDR3 totals 13 residues. The V end lost 7 bases, the J end lost 5 bases, and 12 bases lay between the germline ends. Germline assignment: CDR1 MNHEY and CDR2 SVGAGI.

The count of this clone is one. This chain connects TRBV12-3 or TRBV12-4 to TRBJ2-1, with D perhaps TRBD2 (7 bases). The CDR3 runs to 13 residues. Trimming took 6 bases from V and 6 from J, leaving 12 bases between them. This CDR3 reads CASRVGGGNEQFF. The CDR3 DNA reads as TGTGCCAGCAGGGTAGGGGGGGGCAATGAGCAGTTCTTC.

By share, this clone ranks as medium-sized. The V gene is TRBV9, the J gene TRBJ1-1, with 9 positions matching TRBD1. After removal of 5 bases from V and 10 bases from J, the junction contained 9 bases not matched to a gene. This CDR3 is built from 13 residues. Looked up from germline, CDR1 is SGDLS and CDR2 is YYNGEE. CDR3 DNA sequence: TGTGCCAGCAGTTCCACCGGGACAGGGTTAGCTTTCTTT. Amino acid sequence: CASSSTGTGLAFF.

The rearrangement joins TRBV7-2 to TRBJ1-6; D perhaps matches TRBD1 (6 bases). Trimming removed 5 bases at V and 7 bases at J, with 15 bases between. CDR3 length: 15 amino acids. CDR1 and CDR2 from the germline V gene are SGHTA and FQGNSA. DNA of the CDR3: TGTGCCAGCAGCCCGAGACAGGCACAGAATTCACCCCTCCACTTT. Its translation: CASSPRQAQNSPLHF.

The rearrangement links TRBV2 to TRBJ2-3; 9 bases align to TRBD2. The junction had 6 bases not matched to a gene; V was cut back by 3 bases and J by 5 bases. The germline V gene encodes CDR1 SNHLY and CDR2 FYNNEI. This CDR3 is 15 amino acids long. Written as DNA, the CDR3 is TGTGCCAGCAGTGATAGGCGGGGGGGATTAGATACGCAGTATTTT. Residues: CASSDRRGGLDTQYF.

This clone came up once. The J gene is TRBJ1-4, the V gene TRBV7-8; the match to TRBD1 covers 8 bases. Germline CDR1 reads SGHVS; CDR2 reads FQNEAQ. The CDR3 is 14 amino acids. V gave up 3 bases and J gave up 8 bases; unmatched junction bases: 5. For the CDR3, the DNA is TGTGCCAGCAGCTTCGCGACAGGGGTAGAAAAACTGTTTTTT. Protein sequence: CASSFATGVEKLFF.

The gene calls are TRBV6-5 and TRBJ1-2; no clear D. The CDR3 totals 14 residues. V was clipped by 0 bases and J by 13 bases, with 18 bases between them. CDR1 and CDR2 (germline): MNHEY, SVGAGI. DNA of the CDR3: TGTGCCAGCAGTTACTCGATTCGGCGGACTAAGATCACCTTC. Protein product: CASSYSIRRTKITF.

The V call is TRBV6-5, the J call TRBJ1-5; D ambiguous. The germline CDR1 and CDR2 sequences are MNHEY and SVGAGI. Deletions cut 5 bases from V and 3 bases from J, with 11 bases between. The CDR3 runs 14 residues. For the CDR3, the DNA is TGTGCCAGCAGTCCGCAGGTCCTCAATCAGCCCCAGCATTTT. Encoded protein: CASSPQVLNQPQHF.

V and J are TRBV3-1 (or the pseudogene TRBV3-2) and TRBJ2-1, with TRBD1 matching over 7 bases. CDR1 is LGHDT and CDR2 is YNNKEL in the germline V gene (reference sequence). Trimming cost V 4 bases and J 8 bases; bases outside gene matches: 5. The CDR3 extends over 13 amino acids. The CDR3 here is CASSRQGWDEQFF. The CDR3, as DNA: TGTGCCAGCAGCCGACAGGGTTGGGATGAGCAGTTCTTC.

The chain links TRBV4-1 to TRBJ1-6, with 7 bases matching TRBD1. The CDR3 length is 16 residues. CDR1 is MGHRA and CDR2 is YSYEKL in the germline V gene. V dropped 2 bases and J dropped 6; count of bases not matched to a gene: 7. As DNA, the CDR3 is TGCGCCAGCAGCCAAATGAGGGGGCAGGGTAATTCACCCCTCCACTTT. This translates into CASSQMRGQGNSPLHF.

The chain joins TRBV18 to TRBJ2-1; TRBD2 agrees at 10 bases. V lost 3 bases to trimming and J lost 2 bases; unmatched junction nucleotides: 7. The CDR3 loop spans 17 amino acids. Germline CDR1 is KGHSH and CDR2 is LQKENI. CDR3 DNA sequence: TGTGCCAGCTCACCGGAACTAGCGGGGTTAGCCTACAATGAGCAGTTCTTC. Protein sequence: CASSPELAGLAYNEQFF.

The chain joins TRBV28 to TRBJ1-5; D is undetermined. The V and J ends lost 3 bases and 0 bases respectively, with 9 bases between them. CDR3 length: 15 amino acids. Germline V gives CDR1 MDHEN, CDR2 SYDVKM. The CDR3 sequence: CASSFVGDSNQPQHF. For the CDR3, the DNA is TGTGCCAGCAGTTTCGTCGGTGATAGCAATCAGCCCCAGCATTTT.

This clone was detected only a few times. This chain's CDR3 is CASSRFGVNTEAFF. The CDR3 DNA is TGCGCCAGCAGTCGGTTCGGAGTGAACACTGAAGCTTTCTTT. The chain couples TRBV5-1 to TRBJ1-1; no definite D call. V lost 5 bases to trimming and J lost 0 bases, with 11 bases between them. Germline V gives CDR1 SGHRS, CDR2 YFSETQ. The CDR3 has 14 amino acids.

DNA for the CDR3: TGTGCCAGCAGATCTAGTTCCCAACGAAAACTGTTTTTT. Protein: CASRSSSQRKLFF. The J gene is TRBJ1-4, the V gene TRBV12-3 or TRBV12-4; no definite D call. The CDR3 loop spans 13 amino acids. Trimming took 6 bases from V and 10 from J, leaving 15 bases between them.

The chain employs TRBV5-5 and TRBJ2-6; D is undetermined. The V gene's germline CDR1 is SGHKS and CDR2 YYEKEE (reference sequence). Trimming left V 3 bases short and J 0 bases short, with 7 bases between. The CDR3 loop spans 15 amino acids. The CDR3 sequence is CASSSGSSGANVLTF. The CDR3 nucleotides read TGTGCCAGCAGCTCAGGATCCTCTGGGGCCAACGTCCTGACTTTC.

The gene calls are TRBV7-9 and TRBJ1-1; D not certain. The germline V and J ends were trimmed by 1 base and 4 bases, with 7 bases remaining between them. Germline V gene data show CDR1 as SEHNR and CDR2 as FQNEAQ (reference sequence). This CDR3 has 13 residues. CDR3 sequence reads: CASSLDEGTEAFF. The CDR3 nucleotides read TGTGCCAGCAGCTTAGATGAGGGCACTGAAGCTTTCTTT.